This T cell receptor beta chain was sequenced in a study of T-cell reconstitution after alpha-beta-depleted transplantation in children. Study results and limitations: In some patients, recipient T cells and intrathymic progenitors surviving conditioning explained high day-60 diversity. Reportedly, alpha-beta T cells present about two months post-transplant originated from several hundred expanded clones of graft origin. Counts and diversity of T cells one year after transplant came mostly from newly produced T cells.

As it was prepared, the TCRbeta library received unique molecular identifiers. Each CDR3 protein is one row after TCRdb ran MiXCR on the PCR reads. The sample yields under 250,000 distinct CDR3 sequences, more than 20% seen once. With 3 bases removed from V and 11 bases from J, the gap between germline ends came to 17 bases. The CDR3 has 14 residues. Germline V gene sequence: CDR1 SGHTA, CDR2 FQGNSA. Concerning this clonotype itself: Its antigen remains unidentified.

The specimen was PBMCs, mostly from graft donor cells, collected 360 days after TCRalphabeta/CD19-depleted stem cell transplant. The sequence came from a female patient aged 2-15 years who had a stem cell transplant for congenital amegakaryocytic thrombocytopenia, so the T cells may come from the graft donor. The chain employs TRBV7-2 and TRBJ2-1; D might be TRBD1 (6 bases). CDR3 protein: CASSFVQGINQQFF. CDR3 in DNA: TGTGCCAGCAGCTTCGTTCAGGGGATTAATCAGCAGTTCTTC.